Detailed here is one TCR beta chain. Its specificity is not known. The culture ran for around ten days before CD4+ T cells were isolated. All study participants received two doses of BNT162b2 or mRNA-1273 vaccine. The source of the sample is a study of vaccination effects on CD4 cells after COVID-19. This CDR3 is built from 15 residues. Germline lookup yields CDR1 KGHSH and CDR2 LQKENI. Losses at the gene ends were 0 bases for V and 5 bases for J; bases not matched to a gene: 5. The method was immunoSEQ multiplex PCR; TCRdb's version includes in-frame clones alone and lacks a portion of them. Of 45,000 to 65,000 clones in the sample, about 78% were seen once.

Material: CD4+ T cells from PBMCs cultured without peptide, obtained after COVID-19 vaccination. This receptor was taken from a human donor who received a COVID-19 vaccine. V usage is TRBV18 and J usage is TRBJ2-5; TRBD1 matches at 8 bases. The CDR3 sequence is CASSPPGQAGETQYF. The CDR3 nucleotides read TGTGCCAGCTCACCACCGGGACAGGCGGGGGAGACCCAGTACTTC.